This T cell receptor (beta chain) appears in the sequencing data of a study of T cells in localized non-small cell lung cancer. The V end was cut by 6 bases, the J end by 5 bases, with 16 bases between. Germline assignment: CDR1 SQVTM and CDR2 ANQGSEA. The CDR3 spans 13 residues. General observations from the study: Greater T cell density in blood accompanied longer overall survival. Appearing in adjacent lung were a median about 60 of the top 100 tumor clones. Uninvolved adjacent lung had the highest recorded T cell clonality, with tumor below it.

Libraries were prepared by immunoSEQ multiplex PCR; TCRdb keeps only in-frame clonotypes and omits some of them. The sample shows some 30,000 clones, approximately 91% of them seen only once. Remarks on this clone: Antigen: not known.

Specimen: peripheral blood, collected before any cancer treatment. The chain joins TRBV29-1 to TRBJ2-5; possibly TRBD1 or TRBD2 for D (5 bases each). The clonotype originates from a female donor aged 60 or older with stage I lung adenocarcinoma. The CDR3 spells CSVQPGTAETQYF. In DNA, the CDR3 is TGCAGCGTGCAACCCGGGACCGCCGAGACCCAGTACTTC.